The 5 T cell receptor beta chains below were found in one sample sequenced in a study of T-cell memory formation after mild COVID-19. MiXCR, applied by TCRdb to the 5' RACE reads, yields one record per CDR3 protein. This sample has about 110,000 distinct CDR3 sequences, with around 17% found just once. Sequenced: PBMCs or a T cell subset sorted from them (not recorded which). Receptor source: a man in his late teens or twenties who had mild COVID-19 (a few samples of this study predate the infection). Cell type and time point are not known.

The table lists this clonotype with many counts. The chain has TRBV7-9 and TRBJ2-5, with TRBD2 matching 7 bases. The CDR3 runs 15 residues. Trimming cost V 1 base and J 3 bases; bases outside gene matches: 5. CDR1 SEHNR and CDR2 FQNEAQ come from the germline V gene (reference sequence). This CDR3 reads CASSLGASGEETQYF. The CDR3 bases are TGTGCCAGCAGCTTAGGGGCTAGCGGTGAAGAGACCCAGTACTTC.

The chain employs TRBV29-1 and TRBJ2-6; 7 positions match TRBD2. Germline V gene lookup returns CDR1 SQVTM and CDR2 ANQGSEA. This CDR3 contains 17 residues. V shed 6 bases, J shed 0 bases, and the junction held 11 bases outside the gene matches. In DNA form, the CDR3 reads TGCAGCGTATCGGGGGGACTGGGCTTCTCTGGGGCCAACGTCCTGACTTTC. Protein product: CSVSGGLGFSGANVLTF.

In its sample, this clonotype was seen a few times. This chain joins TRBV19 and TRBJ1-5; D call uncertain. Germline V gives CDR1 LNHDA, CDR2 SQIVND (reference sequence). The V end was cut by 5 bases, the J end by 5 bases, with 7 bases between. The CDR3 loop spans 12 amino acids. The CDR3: CASSASYQPQHF. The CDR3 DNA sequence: TGTGCCAGTAGTGCCAGCTATCAGCCCCAGCATTTT.

The CDR3 nucleotides are TGCAGTGCAACCGGGACTACTGTAACAGATACGCAGTATTTT. Residues: CSATGTTVTDTQYF. The chain has TRBV20-1 and TRBJ2-3, with 7 positions matching TRBD2. V trimming: 6 bases; J trimming: 3 bases; junction bases outside the gene matches: 9. Germline values: CDR1 DFQATT, CDR2 SNEGSKA (reference sequence). The CDR3 has 14 amino acids.

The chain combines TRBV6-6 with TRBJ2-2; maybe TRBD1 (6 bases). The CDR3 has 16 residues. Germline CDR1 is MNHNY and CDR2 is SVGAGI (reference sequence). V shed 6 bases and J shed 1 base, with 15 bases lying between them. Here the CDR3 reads CASSPDRRWNTGELFF. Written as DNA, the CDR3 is TGTGCCAGCAGCCCTGACAGGAGGTGGAACACCGGGGAGCTGTTTTTT.